This is a list of T cell receptor beta chains from one sample in a study of blood T cell repertoires in COVID-19. Sequencing used immunoSEQ multiplex PCR; TCRdb keeps in-frame clones, though not all of them. This table holds about 120,000 clones, approximately 88% found once. Sequencing used peripheral blood. The receptor set was obtained from a man aged 45-65 years with acute or convalescent COVID-19. The CDR3 runs from the conserved cysteine through the conserved F or W. A D gene is named only where the DNA matches it firmly. The size of a clone is reported for some rows only, either as once, few or many, or as a class for expanded clones.

TGTGCCAGCAGCGTAGGAGGCAGCCTCCAAGAGACCCAGTACTTC,CASSVGGSLQETQYF,TRBV9,.,TRBJ2-5,.
TGTGCCAGCACCCCCCGGACAGGCGTCCAAGAGACCCAGTACTTC,CASTPRTGVQETQYF,TRBV9,.,TRBJ2-5,TRBD1
TGTGCCAGCAGTTCGGCTAGCGGGAGTTACGAGCAGTACTTC,CASSSASGSYEQYF,TRBV28,.,TRBJ2-7,TRBD2
TGTGCCAGCAGTCCTAAGGGGCAGGGGGCTTTTGAAGCTTTCTTT,CASSPKGQGAFEAFF,TRBV27,.,TRBJ1-1,TRBD1
TGCAGCGTTGTCGCGGGACAGGGGGCGTTAGTGCAGTACTTC,CSVVAGQGALVQYF,TRBV29-1,.,TRBJ2-7,TRBD1
TGTGCCAGCAGCTTAGCTTCGGGGGGGCGTACAGATACGCAGTATTTT,CASSLASGGRTDTQYF,TRBV11-1,.,TRBJ2-3,TRBD2
TGTGCCAGCAGCCAAGGGGGGGAGTCACCCCTCCACTTT,CASSQGGESPLHF,TRBV3-1/TRBV3-2,.,TRBJ1-6,.
TGTGCCAGCAGTTACTCGGTTGAGGGTGCCTACGAGCAGTACTTC,CASSYSVEGAYEQYF,TRBV6-2/TRBV6-3,.,TRBJ2-7,.
TGTGCTAGTGGTTTGGGGGGACAGGGAGCTTTCTTT,CASGLGGQGAFF,TRBV12-5,.,TRBJ1-1,TRBD1
TGCGCCAGCAGTGAGTTTGCAGGTAACACTGAAGCTTTCTTT,CASSEFAGNTEAFF,TRBV10-2,.,TRBJ1-1,.
TGCGCCAGCAGTCCGACCGACAGCTACTATGGCTACACCTTC,CASSPTDSYYGYTF,TRBV10-1,.,TRBJ1-2,.
TGTGCCAGCTCGGACATCAGAGATGGCTACACCTTC,CASSDIRDGYTF,TRBV28,.,TRBJ1-2,.
TGTGCCATCAGTGAGCTAGGACTAGATAACAATGAGCAGTTCTTC,CAISELGLDNNEQFF,TRBV10-3,.,TRBJ2-1,TRBD2
TGTGCCAGCAGCTCGGACATCTACGAGCAGTACTTC,CASSSDIYEQYF,TRBV7-9,.,TRBJ2-7,.
TGTGCCAGCAGCTTATTTGACTCGGGAGACCTGTACTTC,CASSLFDSGDLYF,TRBV11-2,.,TRBJ2-7,.
TGCGCCAGCAGCCCCCGGGAAAGCGACACTGAAGCTTTCTTT,CASSPRESDTEAFF,TRBV5-1,.,TRBJ1-1,.
TGTGCCAGCAGCCTTGAGGAGGTCCCGGCCACTGAAGCTTTCTTT,CASSLEEVPATEAFF,TRBV7-3,.,TRBJ1-1,.
TGTGCAAGTCGCCCCACCGGGGGGAGCTCCTACAATGAGCAGTTCTTC,CASRPTGGSSYNEQFF,TRBV12-2,.,TRBJ2-1,.
TGTGCCAGCAGCTTAGGAGGGGGGAACACTGAAGCTTTCTTT,CASSLGGGNTEAFF,TRBV7-9,.,TRBJ1-1,.
TGTGCCAGCAGCTTGGCATCTCAGGGGGCGGGCACTGAAGCTTTCTTT,CASSLASQGAGTEAFF,TRBV5-4,.,TRBJ1-1,TRBD1
TGTGCCAGCAGCTTGGGTATCCTAGCGGGAGTGGGGGAGCAGTACTTC,CASSLGILAGVGEQYF,TRBV5-5,.,TRBJ2-7,TRBD2
TGTGCCAGCAGTTTAACGGGGAATAGCAATCAGCCCCAGCATTTT,CASSLTGNSNQPQHF,TRBV28,.,TRBJ1-5,.
TGTGCCAGCAGGCCAACGGGGGGGGCCATCGACAATGAGCAGTTCTTC,CASRPTGGAIDNEQFF,TRBV5-4,.,TRBJ2-1,TRBD2
TGTGCCAGCAGCCCTGGACAGGGGAGAAGCGATGAGCAGTTCTTC,CASSPGQGRSDEQFF,TRBV11-3,once,TRBJ2-1,TRBD1
TGTGCCAGCAGCTCTTATTCAAGCGGGCTAAGCTCCTACGAGCAGTACTTC,CASSSYSSGLSSYEQYF,TRBV13,.,TRBJ2-7,.
TGTGCCAGTACCTTCTTAGGGGGACAGCCCCAGCATTTT,CASTFLGGQPQHF,TRBV19,.,TRBJ1-5,.
TGTGCCAGTAGTATTCGGGGGGCGACCTATGGCTACACCTTC,CASSIRGATYGYTF,TRBV19,once,TRBJ1-2,.
TGTGCCAGCACTCAAGCGGGATATACGGACGAGCAGTACTTC,CASTQAGYTDEQYF,TRBV11-2,.,TRBJ2-7,TRBD2
TGTGCCAGCAGTTCACCGGGACAGGGGATGAATGAGCAGTTCTTC,CASSSPGQGMNEQFF,TRBV28,.,TRBJ2-1,TRBD1
TGTGCCAGCAGCTTACAGGGCAGAAGGGCTAATGAAAAACTGTTTTTT,CASSLQGRRANEKLFF,TRBV5-4,once,TRBJ1-4,.
TGTGCCAGCAGCGAAGCCAGGGGGCGCTATGGCTACACCTTC,CASSEARGRYGYTF,TRBV5-4,.,TRBJ1-2,TRBD1
TGTGCCAGCAGCTTAGATCCAGCAACAGCTCCCTACAATGAGCAGTTCTTC,CASSLDPATAPYNEQFF,TRBV11-2,.,TRBJ2-1,.
TGTGCCAGCAGCTTGGGAGCGGGGGCAACTAATGAAAAACTGTTTTTT,CASSLGAGATNEKLFF,TRBV5-6,once,TRBJ1-4,.
TGTGCCAGCAGCGCACATGGGACTAGCAAGTACAATGAGCAGTTCTTC,CASSAHGTSKYNEQFF,TRBV3-1/TRBV3-2,.,TRBJ2-1,TRBD2